What follows is one TCR beta chain and its context. This record belongs to a study of blood T cell repertoires in COVID-19. Study in general: Sites across the United States, Italy and Spain contributed samples from acute and convalescent COVID-19. PBMCs, B-cell-depleted T cells, or T cells were the source of the cDNA or gDNA that made up the material.

As processed by the authors: How many nucleated cells were present was estimated from reference gene primer amplification. The assay was immunoSEQ multiplex PCR, and TCRdb's table has in-frame clones only and misses some. V and J calls and clone size follow that table, whereas D and trimming were derived from the DNA. The sample includes around 18,000 clones, under 85% of them seen just once. Trimming stripped 2 bases from V and 4 bases from J, with 15 bases between. The CDR3 length is 16 residues. The germline gives CDR1 MGHRA, CDR2 YSYEKL. Enrolled during active infection, Seattle patients were then followed longitudinally.

The rearrangement joins TRBV4-1 to TRBJ1-5; D remains ambiguous. Input material: peripheral blood. The receptor's source is a man aged 65 to 79 with COVID-19, enrolled during active disease. CDR3 bases: TGCGCCAGCAGCCAACGGGAGGCAGGACGGAATCAGCCCCAGCATTTT. Amino acid sequence: CASSQREAGRNQPQHF.